The T cell receptor beta chain under discussion was sequenced for a study of blood T cell repertoires in COVID-19. At the level of the study: COVID-19 samples, acute and convalescent, were from the United States, Italy and Spain. Sources were T cells, B-cell-depleted T cells, or PBMCs; the material itself was cDNA or gDNA.

In the authors' methods: Estimated nucleated cell counts came from reference gene primer amplification. The data were produced by immunoSEQ multiplex PCR, yet TCRdb's version contains in-frame clones alone and is incomplete. The V and J calls and clone size are taken from that table; D and trimming were inferred from the DNA. Among approximately 45,000 clones listed, approximately 86% were seen once. The CDR3 length is 11 residues. The germline CDR1 and CDR2 sequences are MNHEY and SVGAGI. The V gene lost 2 bases and the J gene lost 9 bases, with 8 bases spanning the gap. The sample holds one count of this clone.

Sequencing used peripheral blood. The rearrangement uses TRBV6-5 and TRBJ2-7, with D possibly being TRBD2 (5 bases). The clonotype originates from a woman older than 75 with acute or convalescent COVID-19. CDR3 region: CASSYRERQYF. The CDR3 DNA reads TGTGCCAGCAGTTACAGGGAGCGGCAGTACTTC.